A selection of T cell receptor beta chains follows, all from one sample in a study of blood T cell repertoires in COVID-19. Repertoires were generated with immunoSEQ multiplex PCR, while TCRdb's copy carries only in-frame clones and drops some. The table includes about 160,000 clones, roughly four fifths detected once. Sequenced: peripheral blood. The source is a human donor in a cohort sampled during active COVID-19. Both conserved end residues are part of each CDR3. The order of the fields is D gene, clone size, V gene, J gene, CDR3 protein, CDR3 DNA. A D gene is named only where the DNA matches it firmly. Size tells how often a clone was seen (once, few, many) or the class of an expanded clone, and some rows leave it out.

d_gene: -; abundance: few; v_gene: TRBV29-1; j_gene: TRBJ2-2; CDR3aa: CSVRVDTGELFF; CDR3nt: TGCAGCGTGCGGGTCGACACCGGGGAGCTGTTTTTT
d_gene: TRBD1; abundance: -; v_gene: TRBV18; j_gene: TRBJ1-2; CDR3aa: CASSETDRQGYTF; CDR3nt: TGTGCCAGCTCAGAAACGGACAGGCAGGGCTACACCTTC
d_gene: -; abundance: -; v_gene: TRBV20-1; j_gene: TRBJ2-1; CDR3aa: CSATPSVEQFF; CDR3nt: TGCAGTGCTACCCCTAGCGTTGAGCAGTTCTTC
d_gene: TRBD1; abundance: -; v_gene: TRBV7-8; j_gene: TRBJ2-5; CDR3aa: CASSPLRDRQETQYF; CDR3nt: TGTGCCAGCAGCCCCCTTCGGGACAGGCAAGAGACCCAGTACTTC
d_gene: TRBD1; abundance: -; v_gene: TRBV6-2/TRBV6-3; j_gene: TRBJ1-4; CDR3aa: CASSYPDRTGEKLFF; CDR3nt: TGTGCCAGCAGTTACCCGGACAGGACGGGGGAAAAACTGTTTTTT
d_gene: -; abundance: -; v_gene: TRBV5-8; j_gene: TRBJ2-4; CDR3aa: CASSGGTRAKNIQYF; CDR3nt: TGTGCCAGCAGCGGGGGGACGCGAGCCAAAAACATTCAGTACTTC
d_gene: TRBD2; abundance: few; v_gene: TRBV12-5; j_gene: TRBJ2-2; CDR3aa: CASAPSGYTGELFF; CDR3nt: TGTGCTAGTGCCCCTAGCGGGTACACCGGGGAGCTGTTTTTT
d_gene: TRBD1; abundance: -; v_gene: TRBV7-2; j_gene: TRBJ2-7; CDR3aa: CATTKGQNYEQYF; CDR3nt: TGTGCCACTACTAAGGGACAGAACTACGAGCAGTACTTC
d_gene: -; abundance: -; v_gene: TRBV2; j_gene: TRBJ2-7; CDR3aa: CASNSRDTRNEQYF; CDR3nt: TGTGCCAGCAACTCACGGGACACTAGAAACGAGCAGTACTTC
d_gene: TRBD2; abundance: -; v_gene: TRBV10-2; j_gene: TRBJ2-1; CDR3aa: CASRAGTSGEDEQFF; CDR3nt: TGCGCCAGCAGGGCCGGGACTAGCGGGGAGGATGAGCAGTTCTTC
d_gene: -; abundance: -; v_gene: TRBV9; j_gene: TRBJ2-5; CDR3aa: CASSVAPQILQETQYF; CDR3nt: TGTGCCAGCAGCGTAGCTCCCCAGATACTACAAGAGACCCAGTACTTC
d_gene: -; abundance: -; v_gene: TRBV28; j_gene: TRBJ2-1; CDR3aa: CASSRGARAYNEQFF; CDR3nt: TGTGCCAGCAGCAGGGGTGCCAGGGCCTACAATGAGCAGTTCTTC
d_gene: -; abundance: few; v_gene: TRBV4-1; j_gene: TRBJ2-3; CDR3aa: CASSQESPGVSRGSTDTQYF; CDR3nt: TGCGCCAGCAGCCAAGAAAGCCCAGGGGTATCCCGGGGTAGCACAGATACGCAGTATTTT
d_gene: TRBD1; abundance: -; v_gene: TRBV7-9; j_gene: TRBJ2-7; CDR3aa: CASSLRTTGSYEQYF; CDR3nt: TGTGCCAGCAGTTTACGAACGACAGGGTCCTACGAGCAGTACTTC
d_gene: -; abundance: -; v_gene: TRBV6-2/TRBV6-3; j_gene: TRBJ2-3; CDR3aa: CASSYLVDFTDTQYF; CDR3nt: TGTGCCAGCAGTTACTTGGTAGATTTCACAGATACGCAGTATTTT
d_gene: TRBD1; abundance: -; v_gene: TRBV29-1; j_gene: TRBJ1-2; CDR3aa: CSVRTGTDYGYTF; CDR3nt: TGCAGCGTTCGAACCGGGACAGACTATGGCTACACCTTC
d_gene: -; abundance: -; v_gene: TRBV28; j_gene: TRBJ1-1; CDR3aa: CASSLGRGGNTEAFF; CDR3nt: TGTGCCAGCAGTTTGGGCAGGGGCGGGAACACTGAAGCTTTCTTT
d_gene: -; abundance: few; v_gene: TRBV19; j_gene: TRBJ1-6; CDR3aa: CASSNPGGSPLHF; CDR3nt: TGTGCCAGTAGTAATCCCGGCGGGTCACCCCTCCACTTT
d_gene: -; abundance: -; v_gene: TRBV5-1; j_gene: TRBJ2-4; CDR3aa: CASSLAIAKNIQYF; CDR3nt: TGCGCCAGCAGCTTGGCTATAGCCAAAAACATTCAGTACTTC
d_gene: TRBD2; abundance: -; v_gene: TRBV5-1; j_gene: TRBJ2-1; CDR3aa: CASRLAGVMNEQFF; CDR3nt: TGCGCCAGCCGACTAGCGGGGGTCATGAATGAGCAGTTCTTC
d_gene: -; abundance: -; v_gene: TRBV6-5; j_gene: TRBJ1-3; CDR3aa: CASSPRASDTIYF; CDR3nt: TGTGCCAGCAGCCCCAGGGCCTCCGACACCATATATTTT
d_gene: TRBD2; abundance: -; v_gene: TRBV3-1/TRBV3-2; j_gene: TRBJ2-3; CDR3aa: CASSHLAGGPDTQYF; CDR3nt: TGTGCCAGCAGCCACCTAGCGGGGGGGCCTGATACGCAGTATTTT
d_gene: TRBD1; abundance: -; v_gene: TRBV24-1; j_gene: TRBJ2-1; CDR3aa: CATSAGTASYNEQFF; CDR3nt: TGTGCCACCAGTGCCGGGACAGCCTCCTACAATGAGCAGTTCTTC
d_gene: -; abundance: -; v_gene: TRBV3-1/TRBV3-2; j_gene: TRBJ2-2; CDR3aa: CASTRAGLNTGELFF; CDR3nt: TGTGCCAGCACCCGGGCGGGACTGAACACCGGGGAGCTGTTTTTT
d_gene: TRBD1; abundance: -; v_gene: TRBV5-6; j_gene: TRBJ2-4; CDR3aa: CASRPQGAQDIQYF; CDR3nt: TGTGCCAGCAGACCTCAGGGGGCGCAGGACATTCAGTACTTC
d_gene: -; abundance: -; v_gene: TRBV15; j_gene: TRBJ1-1; CDR3aa: CATSRLNTEAFF; CDR3nt: TGTGCCACCAGTCGTCTGAACACTGAAGCTTTCTTT
d_gene: -; abundance: few; v_gene: TRBV6-6; j_gene: TRBJ1-2; CDR3aa: CASRVLAHYGYTF; CDR3nt: TGTGCCAGCAGGGTCCTGGCCCATTATGGCTACACCTTC
d_gene: -; abundance: -; v_gene: TRBV11-3; j_gene: TRBJ1-3; CDR3aa: CASSGADSGNTIYF; CDR3nt: TGTGCCAGCAGCGGAGCAGACTCTGGAAACACCATATATTTT
d_gene: -; abundance: -; v_gene: TRBV10-2; j_gene: TRBJ1-3; CDR3aa: CASSDMQGHTIYF; CDR3nt: TGCGCCAGCAGTGATATGCAGGGTCACACCATATATTTT
d_gene: -; abundance: -; v_gene: TRBV5-1; j_gene: TRBJ2-7; CDR3aa: CASYSGGRDSYEQYF; CDR3nt: TGCGCCAGCTACTCCGGTGGTCGCGATTCCTACGAGCAGTACTTC
d_gene: TRBD2; abundance: -; v_gene: TRBV2; j_gene: TRBJ2-2; CDR3aa: CASMGLAAGELFF; CDR3nt: TGTGCCAGCATGGGACTAGCCGCGGGGGAGCTGTTTTTT
d_gene: TRBD1; abundance: -; v_gene: TRBV12-3/TRBV12-4; j_gene: TRBJ2-7; CDR3aa: CASSLPDRYEQYF; CDR3nt: TGTGCCAGCAGTTTACCGGACAGGTACGAGCAGTACTTC
d_gene: TRBD2; abundance: -; v_gene: TRBV7-2; j_gene: TRBJ2-2; CDR3aa: CASSRFPGGLGFTGELFF; CDR3nt: TGTGCCAGCAGCCGGTTCCCGGGAGGACTAGGTTTCACCGGGGAGCTGTTTTTT
d_gene: -; abundance: once; v_gene: TRBV12-2; j_gene: TRBJ2-2; CDR3aa: CASRLRFWGPRGAGELFF; CDR3nt: TGTGCAAGTCGCTTACGCTTCTGGGGCCCCCGGGGGGCCGGGGAGCTGTTTTTT
d_gene: TRBD2; abundance: once; v_gene: TRBV15; j_gene: TRBJ2-2; CDR3aa: CATNPTSGVGTGELFF; CDR3nt: TGTGCCACCAACCCGACTAGCGGGGTGGGCACCGGGGAGCTGTTTTTT
d_gene: -; abundance: once; v_gene: TRBV6-5; j_gene: TRBJ1-6; CDR3aa: CASSSQGPPNSPLHF; CDR3nt: TGTGCCAGCAGTTCACAGGGTCCCCCTAATTCACCCCTCCACTTT
d_gene: -; abundance: -; v_gene: TRBV7-9; j_gene: TRBJ2-7; CDR3aa: CASSSDNSYEQYF; CDR3nt: TGTGCCAGCAGCTCCGACAACTCCTACGAGCAGTACTTC
d_gene: TRBD1; abundance: -; v_gene: TRBV7-9; j_gene: TRBJ1-1; CDR3aa: CASSPGGVGTEAFF; CDR3nt: TGTGCCAGCAGCCCAGGGGGCGTTGGGACTGAAGCTTTCTTT
d_gene: -; abundance: medium-sized; v_gene: TRBV14; j_gene: TRBJ2-2; CDR3aa: CASSLTWPGELFF; CDR3nt: TGTGCCAGCAGCCTTACGTGGCCCGGGGAGCTGTTTTTT
d_gene: -; abundance: -; v_gene: TRBV27; j_gene: TRBJ1-6; CDR3aa: CASSLWQIGAPLHF; CDR3nt: TGTGCCAGCAGTTTATGGCAAATCGGGGCACCCCTCCACTTT
d_gene: -; abundance: -; v_gene: TRBV18; j_gene: TRBJ2-7; CDR3aa: CASSRVALEQYF; CDR3nt: TGTGCCAGCTCCCGGGTCGCCCTCGAGCAGTACTTC
d_gene: TRBD1; abundance: -; v_gene: TRBV19; j_gene: TRBJ1-1; CDR3aa: CASSKQGALTNTEAFF; CDR3nt: TGTGCCAGTAGTAAACAGGGGGCCCTCACTAACACTGAAGCTTTCTTT
d_gene: -; abundance: -; v_gene: TRBV27; j_gene: TRBJ2-7; CDR3aa: CASSPPRTPIKFYEQYF; CDR3nt: TGTGCCAGCAGTCCCCCCAGAACACCGATCAAGTTCTACGAGCAGTACTTC
d_gene: TRBD2; abundance: -; v_gene: TRBV19; j_gene: TRBJ2-1; CDR3aa: CASSKTGLAGRNEQFF; CDR3nt: TGTGCCAGTAGTAAAACGGGACTAGCGGGAAGAAATGAGCAGTTCTTC
d_gene: -; abundance: -; v_gene: TRBV9; j_gene: TRBJ1-2; CDR3aa: CASSVQGEYYGYTF; CDR3nt: TGTGCCAGCAGCGTACAGGGCGAGTACTATGGCTACACCTTC
d_gene: TRBD1; abundance: -; v_gene: TRBV5-1; j_gene: TRBJ1-3; CDR3aa: CASSVTGEGNTIYF; CDR3nt: TGCGCCAGCAGCGTCACAGGGGAAGGAAACACCATATATTTT
d_gene: TRBD1; abundance: -; v_gene: TRBV11-2; j_gene: TRBJ2-7; CDR3aa: CASSLDSHRGREQYF; CDR3nt: TGTGCCAGCAGCTTAGATAGTCACAGGGGTCGGGAGCAGTACTTC
d_gene: TRBD1; abundance: once; v_gene: TRBV27; j_gene: TRBJ2-5; CDR3aa: CASSLAPPTGGPQETQYF; CDR3nt: TGTGCCAGCAGCTTAGCCCCCCCGACAGGGGGCCCACAAGAGACCCAGTACTTC
d_gene: TRBD1; abundance: -; v_gene: TRBV2; j_gene: TRBJ1-3; CDR3aa: CASSFRRTGSGNTIYF; CDR3nt: TGTGCCAGCAGTTTCCGAAGGACAGGGTCCGGAAACACCATATATTTT
d_gene: -; abundance: -; v_gene: TRBV7-2; j_gene: TRBJ2-5; CDR3aa: CASSRSQETQYF; CDR3nt: TGTGCCAGCAGTAGATCACAAGAGACCCAGTACTTC
d_gene: -; abundance: once; v_gene: TRBV7-7; j_gene: TRBJ2-5; CDR3aa: CASSRERLQETQYF; CDR3nt: TGTGCTAGCAGTCGAGAGCGGCTCCAAGAGACCCAGTACTTC
d_gene: -; abundance: -; v_gene: TRBV7-9; j_gene: TRBJ2-1; CDR3aa: CASSFQETRVFGEQFF; CDR3nt: TGTGCCAGCAGCTTTCAGGAGACTAGAGTCTTTGGGGAGCAGTTCTTC
d_gene: -; abundance: once; v_gene: TRBV12-3/TRBV12-4; j_gene: TRBJ1-5; CDR3aa: CASRYTGSQPQHF; CDR3nt: TGTGCCAGCAGATATACAGGGTCCCAGCCCCAGCATTTT
d_gene: TRBD1; abundance: -; v_gene: TRBV29-1; j_gene: TRBJ2-7; CDR3aa: CSGQGQGQSEQYF; CDR3nt: TGCAGCGGACAGGGACAGGGGCAAAGCGAGCAGTACTTC
d_gene: TRBD1; abundance: few; v_gene: TRBV5-1; j_gene: TRBJ1-1; CDR3aa: CASSPEGGRNTEAFF; CDR3nt: TGCGCCAGCAGCCCCGAAGGGGGCCGGAACACTGAAGCTTTCTTT
d_gene: TRBD2; abundance: -; v_gene: TRBV24-1; j_gene: TRBJ2-5; CDR3aa: CATSEAGEETQYF; CDR3nt: TGTGCCACCAGTGAGGCGGGGGAAGAGACCCAGTACTTC
d_gene: -; abundance: -; v_gene: TRBV29-1; j_gene: TRBJ1-3; CDR3aa: CSVVLVAGAGNTIYF; CDR3nt: TGCAGCGTTGTTTTGGTCGCGGGAGCTGGAAACACCATATATTTT
d_gene: -; abundance: -; v_gene: TRBV27; j_gene: TRBJ2-1; CDR3aa: CASSFRSYNEQFF; CDR3nt: TGTGCCAGCAGTTTCCGCTCCTACAATGAGCAGTTCTTC
d_gene: -; abundance: few; v_gene: TRBV4-1; j_gene: TRBJ1-5; CDR3aa: CASSQDPGNSNQPQHF; CDR3nt: TGCGCCAGCAGCCAAGATCCGGGGAATAGCAATCAGCCCCAGCATTTT